Listed here are 8 T cell receptor beta chains from one sample, sequenced in a study of cytomegalovirus exposure and HLA in healthy donors. PCR used 60 Vbeta primers and 13 Jbeta primers. The method was immunoSEQ multiplex PCR; TCRdb's version includes in-frame clones alone and lacks a portion of them. The top ten hold approximately 1.4% of the sample, which has 150,000 to 200,000 clones, about four fifths seen once. Sequenced: PBMCs. These receptors all come from a man aged 40-49 years in good health and CMV-seronegative.

Here the CDR3 DNA reads TGTGCCAGCAGAACGGGACTTGGGCAGTTCTTC. It translates to CASRTGLGQFF. This sequence joins TRBV28 and TRBJ2-1; TRBD2 is a possible D gene (6 bases). CDR3 length equals 11 residues. The V gene's germline CDR1 is MDHEN and CDR2 SYDVKM. Trimming removed 6 bases from V and 12 bases from J, with 12 bases in between.

The gene calls are TRBV4-2 and TRBJ1-6, with D possibly being TRBD1 (5 bases). The CDR3 is 15 amino acids. Germline V gene data show CDR1 as LGHNA and CDR2 as YNFKEQ. The germline V and J ends were trimmed by 0 bases and 10 bases, with 13 bases remaining between them. This CDR3 reads CASSQDSQGGSPLHF. The CDR3 bases are TGTGCCAGCAGCCAAGATAGCCAGGGAGGGTCACCCCTCCACTTT.

The chain carries TRBV11-2 and TRBJ2-7; the match to TRBD2 covers 8 bases. Trimming cost V 7 bases and J 3 bases; bases outside gene matches: 11. Looked up from germline, CDR1 is SGHAT and CDR2 is FQNNGV. The CDR3 is made up of 15 amino acids. The CDR3 DNA is TGTGCCAGCAACATCGCGGGGGGTTCCATCTACGAGCAGTACTTC. Encoded protein: CASNIAGGSIYEQYF.

The rearrangement joins TRBV21-1 to TRBJ2-1; the DNA was not used to check the table's D call, TRBD2. TRBV21-1 is a documented pseudogene. This CDR3 region has 16 residues. The CDR3 DNA is TGTGCCAGCAGCAAACCCGGGAGGACCCACTACAATGAGCAGTTCTTC. This gives the protein CASSKPGRTHYNEQFF.

The chain recombines TRBV5-6 with TRBJ2-7; TRBD2 matches at 10 bases. The germline CDR1 and CDR2 sequences are SGHDT and YYEEEE. V dropped 2 bases and J dropped 5; count of bases not matched to a gene: 4. The CDR3 is 14 amino acids. CDR3 sequence reads: CASSFGTSDHEQYF. Written as DNA, the CDR3 is TGTGCCAGCAGCTTCGGGACTAGCGATCACGAGCAGTACTTC.

The chain uses TRBV6-5 and TRBJ1-2, with D tentatively TRBD1 (6 bases). The V gene's germline CDR1 is MNHEY and CDR2 SVGAGI. This CDR3 has 16 amino acids. V was cut by 4 bases and J by 4 bases, with 19 bases left in between. Written as DNA, the CDR3 is TGTGCCAGCAGTTCCAAAGGGGGGGCGGGGGGCTATGGCTACACCTTC. It specifies CASSSKGGAGGYGYTF.

The chain joins TRBV11-1 to TRBJ1-2; 9 bases agree with TRBD1. The germline gives CDR1 SGHAT, CDR2 FQDESV (reference sequence). V trimming: 4 bases; J trimming: 4 bases; junction bases outside the gene matches: 7. The length of the CDR3 is 15 residues. The CDR3 is CASSSAGTGLYGYTF. The CDR3 DNA reads TGTGCCAGCAGCTCAGCCGGGACAGGGCTCTATGGCTACACCTTC.

This chain connects TRBV7-9 to TRBJ2-1, with TRBD2 as a possible D gene (5 bases). Germline CDR1 SEHNR, CDR2 FQNEAQ (reference sequence). The CDR3 sequence is 14 residues long. The V end lost 2 bases, the J end lost 6 bases, and 11 bases lay between the germline ends. For the CDR3, the DNA is TGTGCCAGCAGCTTAACAACGGACTTCAATGAGCAGTTCTTC. This translates into CASSLTTDFNEQFF. Drawing the rest from reference TRBV7-9 and TRBJ2-1, the complete variable domain is DTGVSQNPRHKITKRGQNVTFRCDPISEHNRLYWYRQTLGQGPEFLTYFQNEAQLEKSRLLSDRFSAERPKGSFSTLEIQRTEQGDSAMYLCASSLTTDFNEQFFGPGTRLTVL.